A selection of T cell receptor beta chains follows, all from one sample in a study of vaccination and CD4 T cells after COVID-19. TCRdb passed the PCR reads through MiXCR, listing each CDR3 protein once. The table shows 14,000 to 15,000 distinct CDR3 sequences, with 48% occurring only once. These receptors are not linked to any known antigen. Sequencing input: CD4+ T cells from blood, cultured in vitro. The source is a human donor who had recovered from COVID-19. Both conserved end residues are part of each CDR3. D genes are given only for firm matches. Where a row states a size, it is once, few, many or the class of an expanded clone; other rows omit it.

>TRBJ2-7|TRBV20-1|NA|few
CSARPANYEQYF
TGCAGTGCTAGACCAGCTAACTACGAGCAGTACTTC
>TRBJ2-7|TRBV20-1|NA|few
CSARDARGFIEQYF
TGCAGTGCTAGAGATGCAAGGGGATTCATCGAGCAGTACTTC
>TRBJ1-2|TRBV21-1|NA|NA
CASSKERVGTGGRGYTF
TGTGCCAGCAGCAAAGAAAGAGTGGGAACAGGGGGCCGAGGCTACACCTTC
>TRBJ2-6|TRBV3-1|TRBD2|NA
CASSPSGGASGANVLTF
TGTGCCAGCAGCCCCAGCGGGGGGGCCTCTGGGGCCAACGTCCTGACTTTC
>TRBJ1-6|TRBV20-1|NA|few
CSARGAGGNYNSPLHF
TGCAGTGCTAGAGGGGCCGGCGGAAATTATAATTCACCCCTCCACTTT
>TRBJ2-1|TRBV12-3/TRBV12-4|TRBD1|NA
CASSLTGGFRNEQFF
TGTGCCAGCAGTTTAACAGGGGGCTTTAGGAATGAGCAGTTCTTC
>TRBJ1-2|TRBV19|NA|few
CASTPRHNYGYTF
TGTGCCAGTACCCCGCGGCACAACTATGGCTACACCTTC
>TRBJ1-6|TRBV2|NA|few
CASSGRVGNSPLHF
TGTGCCAGCAGTGGCAGGGTGGGCAATTCACCCCTCCACTTT
>TRBJ2-7|TRBV19|TRBD1|NA
CASSRDRGFYEQYF
TGTGCCAGTAGCCGGGACAGGGGGTTCTACGAGCAGTACTTC
>TRBJ2-7|TRBV27|NA|few
CASRGLRNPYEQYF
TGTGCCAGCAGGGGACTCCGAAACCCATACGAGCAGTACTTC
>TRBJ2-1|TRBV7-6|TRBD2|NA
CASSSRGLAESLNAEQFF
TGTGCCAGCAGCTCTAGAGGACTAGCCGAGTCCCTTAACGCTGAGCAGTTCTTC
>TRBJ2-3|TRBV6-1|NA|NA
CASSPPGGGSDTQYF
TGTGCCAGCAGTCCCCCGGGGGGCGGTTCAGATACGCAGTATTTT
>TRBJ1-1|TRBV2|NA|NA
CASSELGNTEAFF
TGTGCCAGCAGTGAACTGGGGAACACTGAAGCTTTCTTT
>TRBJ1-1|TRBV29-1|NA|NA
CSVSDSMNTEAFF
TGCAGCGTTTCTGACAGCATGAACACTGAAGCTTTCTTT
>TRBJ1-4|TRBV20-1|TRBD1|NA
CSARGQVKEKLFF
TGCAGTGCTAGGGGACAGGTCAAGGAAAAACTGTTTTTT
>TRBJ1-5|TRBV19|NA|NA
CASSIDRGDTLRGQPQHF
TGTGCCAGTAGTATAGATCGGGGGGACACCCTACGGGGTCAGCCCCAGCATTTT
>TRBJ1-2|TRBV12-3/TRBV12-4|TRBD1|NA
CASSALVGGGGYTF
TGTGCCAGCAGTGCCTTAGTAGGGGGCGGTGGCTACACCTTC
>TRBJ2-1|TRBV5-1|TRBD2|few
CASSLLAGEGNEQFF
TGCGCCAGCAGCTTGCTGGCGGGGGAGGGCAATGAGCAGTTCTTC
>TRBJ1-2|TRBV27|NA|few
CASSLSIQAGGYTF
TGTGCCAGCAGTTTATCGATCCAGGCGGGGGGCTACACCTTC
>TRBJ2-7|TRBV7-3|NA|NA
CASSLGHQGYEQYF
TGTGCCAGCAGCTTAGGTCATCAGGGTTACGAGCAGTACTTC
>TRBJ2-5|TRBV10-2|TRBD1|NA
CASSEQGEQETQYF
TGCGCCAGCAGTGAACAGGGGGAACAAGAGACCCAGTACTTC
>TRBJ2-2|TRBV6-5|NA|NA
CASSYGGPPNTGELFF
TGTGCCAGCAGTTACGGGGGACCGCCGAACACCGGGGAGCTGTTTTTT
>TRBJ1-6|TRBV7-6|NA|NA
CASGVGSEGSPLHF
TGTGCCAGCGGCGTGGGGTCGGAAGGATCACCCCTCCACTTT
>TRBJ1-1|TRBV19|NA|few
CASSMGPVGTEAFF
TGTGCCAGTAGTATGGGCCCAGTTGGCACTGAAGCTTTCTTT
>TRBJ1-3|TRBV6-5|NA|NA
CASSYSGRFSGNTIYF
TGTGCCAGCAGTTACTCGGGCAGATTCTCTGGAAACACCATATATTTT
>TRBJ1-2|TRBV20-1|TRBD1|NA
CSARWTGRHGYTF
TGTAGTGCTAGGTGGACAGGGAGGCATGGCTACACCTTC
>TRBJ1-5|TRBV6-2/TRBV6-3|NA|few
CASSLLSQPQHF
TGTGCCAGCAGTTTACTGAGTCAGCCCCAGCATTTT
>TRBJ1-1|TRBV28|NA|NA
CASSLVGEIGTEAFF
TGTGCCAGCAGTTTAGTAGGGGAAATAGGGACTGAAGCTTTCTTT
>TRBJ2-7|TRBV7-8|TRBD1|once
CASSEQGRAYEQYF
TGTGCCAGCAGCGAACAGGGGCGGGCCTACGAGCAGTACTTC
>TRBJ2-2|TRBV11-2|NA|NA
CASSPGTFGSTGELFF
TGTGCCAGCAGCCCCGGGACTTTTGGCTCAACCGGGGAGCTGTTTTTT
>TRBJ1-2|TRBV6-5|NA|NA
CASSYDGQTKGYTF
TGTGCCAGCAGTTACGATGGACAGACAAAAGGCTACACCTTC
>TRBJ1-5|TRBV25-1|NA|NA
CASTRDFGVEPQHF
TGTGCCAGCACTCGGGATTTTGGGGTGGAGCCCCAGCATTTT
>TRBJ1-3|TRBV27|NA|NA
CASSPAALHGNTIYF
TGTGCCAGCAGTCCGGCCGCCTTACATGGAAACACCATATATTTT
>TRBJ1-2|TRBV30|NA|NA
CAWIRQAYGYTF
TGTGCCTGGATTCGACAGGCGTATGGCTACACCTTC
>TRBJ1-5|TRBV6-2/TRBV6-3|NA|NA
CASSYAGNNQPQHF
TGTGCCAGCAGTTATGCAGGGAACAATCAGCCCCAGCATTTT
>TRBJ1-5|TRBV12-3/TRBV12-4|NA|few
CASSLGQSSNQPQHF
TGTGCCAGCAGTTTAGGCCAGTCTAGCAATCAGCCCCAGCATTTT
>TRBJ2-5|TRBV20-1|NA|few
CSAQFQETQYF
TGCAGTGCGCAGTTCCAAGAGACCCAGTACTTC
>TRBJ2-3|TRBV4-3|NA|NA
CASSQDLSPTDTQYF
TGCGCCAGCAGCCAAGATCTTAGTCCCACAGATACGCAGTATTTT
>TRBJ2-3|TRBV27|TRBD2|few
CASSSLGLAGGLSTDTQYF
TGTGCCAGCAGTTCCCTGGGACTAGCGGGAGGATTAAGCACAGATACGCAGTATTTT
>TRBJ1-1|TRBV20-1|NA|NA
CSARALGGAFF
TGCAGTGCTAGAGCCCTGGGGGGAGCTTTCTTT
>TRBJ2-7|TRBV11-3|NA|NA
CASSRGAALYEQYF
TGTGCCAGCAGCCGGGGGGCTGCACTCTACGAGCAGTACTTC
>TRBJ1-2|TRBV28|NA|few
CASSLRGGYTF
TGTGCCAGCAGTTTAAGAGGGGGCTACACCTTC
>TRBJ2-7|TRBV27|TRBD2|few
CASSPSGTSYEQYF
TGTGCCAGCAGTCCCTCCGGGACTAGCTACGAGCAGTACTTC
>TRBJ1-1|TRBV2|TRBD1|few
CASSETGYTEAFF
TGTGCCAGCAGCGAGACAGGGTACACTGAAGCTTTCTTT
>TRBJ2-7|TRBV5-4|NA|few
CASSLVGTYEQYF
TGTGCCAGCAGCTTGGTAGGTACCTACGAGCAGTACTTC
>TRBJ1-5|TRBV27|NA|few
CASRPRGGGNQPQHF
TGTGCCAGCAGGCCCCGCGGGGGGGGCAATCAGCCCCAGCATTTT